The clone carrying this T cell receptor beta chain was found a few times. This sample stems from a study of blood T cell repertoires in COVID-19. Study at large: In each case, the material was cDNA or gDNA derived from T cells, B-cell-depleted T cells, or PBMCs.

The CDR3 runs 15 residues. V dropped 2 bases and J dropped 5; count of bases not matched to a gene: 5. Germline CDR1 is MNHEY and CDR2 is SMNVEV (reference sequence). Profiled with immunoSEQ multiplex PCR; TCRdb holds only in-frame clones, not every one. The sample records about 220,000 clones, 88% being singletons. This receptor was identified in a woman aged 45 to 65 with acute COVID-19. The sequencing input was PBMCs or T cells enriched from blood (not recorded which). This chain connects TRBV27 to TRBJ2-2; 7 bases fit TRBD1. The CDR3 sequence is CASSLGQATTGELFF. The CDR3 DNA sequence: TGTGCCAGCAGTTTAGGACAGGCGACGACCGGGGAGCTGTTTTTT.